The 5 T cell receptor beta chains below were found in one sample sequenced in a study of blood T cell repertoires in COVID-19. TCRdb's copy holds only in-frame clones and misses some; the assay was immunoSEQ multiplex PCR. This table has around 70,000 clones, roughly 82% appearing once. The sample was peripheral blood. Every receptor here comes from a man aged 55-75 years with acute or convalescent COVID-19.

The chain combines TRBV2 with TRBJ2-7, with 8 positions matching TRBD2. This CDR3 comprises 14 residues. The germline V gene has CDR1 SNHLY and CDR2 FYNNEI. Trimming removed 9 bases from V and 6 bases from J; junction bases left unmatched: 13. The CDR3 sequence: CASLSGRGGSEQYF. In DNA form, the CDR3 reads TGTGCCAGTTTATCGGGACGGGGGGGATCCGAGCAGTACTTC.

The chain joins TRBV30 to TRBJ1-1, with 7 bases aligning to TRBD1. V shed 5 bases and J 11 bases; nucleotides not matched to a gene: 5. The CDR3 runs 10 residues. Germline lookup yields CDR1 GTSNPN and CDR2 SVGIG (reference sequence). The CDR3 sequence: CAWGTVGAFF. The CDR3 nucleotides are TGTGCCTGGGGGACAGTAGGCGCTTTCTTT.

CDR3 sequence (DNA): TGCAGCGTATCCAGCGGAAGCGCTGAAGCTTTCTTT. Translated, it gives CSVSSGSAEAFF. The genes are TRBV29-1 and TRBJ1-1; no definite D call. This CDR3 spans 12 amino acids. Trimming stripped 6 bases from V and 6 bases from J, with 14 bases between. Germline lookup yields CDR1 SQVTM and CDR2 ANQGSEA.

The J gene is TRBJ1-2, the V gene TRBV19; 7 bases are shared with TRBD1. J lost 1 base, V lost 6 bases, and 5 bases had no gene match. CDR1 and CDR2 from the germline V gene are LNHDA and SQIVND (reference sequence). CDR3 length: 14 residues. CDR3 amino acids: CASSEGQLNYGYTF. The CDR3 DNA follows: TGTGCCAGTAGCGAGGGACAGCTTAACTATGGCTACACCTTC.

The CDR3 DNA sequence: TGTGCCAGCAGTGTTAGTTTATCGACATTTTATGGCTACACCTTC. It yields the protein CASSVSLSTFYGYTF. This chain uses TRBV2 with TRBJ1-2; unclear D gene. V lost 4 bases, J lost 5 bases, and 17 bases lay in between. CDR1 and CDR2 (germline): SNHLY, FYNNEI. The CDR3 consists of 15 residues.